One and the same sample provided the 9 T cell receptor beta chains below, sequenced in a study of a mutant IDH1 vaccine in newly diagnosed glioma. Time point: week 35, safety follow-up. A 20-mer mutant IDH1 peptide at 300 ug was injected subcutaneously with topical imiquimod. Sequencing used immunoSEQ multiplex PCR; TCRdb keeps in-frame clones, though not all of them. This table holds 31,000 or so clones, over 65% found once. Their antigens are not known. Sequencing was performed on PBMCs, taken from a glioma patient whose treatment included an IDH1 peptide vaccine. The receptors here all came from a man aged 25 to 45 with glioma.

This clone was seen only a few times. The CDR3 DNA follows: TGTGCCAGCAGTTACTCCTCACAGGGTAGCGGGGAGCTGTTTTTT. It codes for CASSYSSQGSGELFF. This chain links TRBV6-6 with TRBJ2-2; possible D gene TRBD1, 6 bases. Trimming took 0 bases from V and 7 from J, leaving 12 bases between them. This CDR3 comprises 15 residues. Germline CDR1 reads MNHNY; CDR2 reads SVGAGI (reference sequence).

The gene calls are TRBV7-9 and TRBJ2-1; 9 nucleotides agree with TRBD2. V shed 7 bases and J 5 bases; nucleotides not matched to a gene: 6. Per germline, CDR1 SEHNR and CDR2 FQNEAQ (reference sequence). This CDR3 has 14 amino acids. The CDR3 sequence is CASKRTSEDNEQFF. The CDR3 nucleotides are TGTGCCAGCAAGCGGACTAGCGAAGACAATGAGCAGTTCTTC.

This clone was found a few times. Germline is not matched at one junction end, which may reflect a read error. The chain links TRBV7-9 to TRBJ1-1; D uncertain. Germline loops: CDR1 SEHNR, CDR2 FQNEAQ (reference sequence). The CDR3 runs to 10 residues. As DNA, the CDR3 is TGTGCCAGCAGCTTAACAGAGGTTCTCTTT. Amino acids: CASSLTEVLF. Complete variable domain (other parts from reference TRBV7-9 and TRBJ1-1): DTGVSQNPRHKITKRGQNVTFRCDPISEHNRLYWYRQTLGQGPEFLTYFQNEAQLEKSRLLSDRFSAERPKGSFSTLEIQRTEQGDSAMYLCASSLTEVLFGQGTRLTVV.

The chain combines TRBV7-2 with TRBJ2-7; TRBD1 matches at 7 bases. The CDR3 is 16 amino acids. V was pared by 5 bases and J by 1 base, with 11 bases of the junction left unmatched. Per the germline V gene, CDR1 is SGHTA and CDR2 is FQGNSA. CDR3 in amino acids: CASSGEGATSSYEQYF. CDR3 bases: TGTGCCAGCAGCGGCGAGGGGGCAACGAGTTCCTACGAGCAGTACTTC.

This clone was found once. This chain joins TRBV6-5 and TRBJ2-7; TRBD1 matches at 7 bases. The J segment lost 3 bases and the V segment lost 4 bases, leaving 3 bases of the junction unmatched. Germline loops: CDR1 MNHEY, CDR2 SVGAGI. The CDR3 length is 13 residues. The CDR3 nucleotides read TGTGCCAGCAGTTTTGGGGACAGCTACGAGCAGTACTTC. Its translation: CASSFGDSYEQYF.

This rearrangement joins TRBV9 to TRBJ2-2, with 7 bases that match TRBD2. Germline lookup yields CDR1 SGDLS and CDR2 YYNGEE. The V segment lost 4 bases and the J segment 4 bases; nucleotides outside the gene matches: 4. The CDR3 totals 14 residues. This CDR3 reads CASSQAGLTGELFF. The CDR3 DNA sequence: TGTGCCAGCAGCCAAGCGGGACTCACCGGGGAGCTGTTTTTT.

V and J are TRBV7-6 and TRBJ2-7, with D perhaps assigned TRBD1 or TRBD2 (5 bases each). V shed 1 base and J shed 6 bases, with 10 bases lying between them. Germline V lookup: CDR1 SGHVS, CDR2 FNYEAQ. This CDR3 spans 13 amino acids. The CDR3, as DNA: TGTGCCAGCAGCTTAGACCCTGGGGGCGAGCAGTACTTC. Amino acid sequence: CASSLDPGGEQYF.

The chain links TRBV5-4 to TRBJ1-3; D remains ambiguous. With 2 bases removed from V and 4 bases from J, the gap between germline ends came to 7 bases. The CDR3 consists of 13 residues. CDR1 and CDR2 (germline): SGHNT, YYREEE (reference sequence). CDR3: CASSLTGGNTIYF. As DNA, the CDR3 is TGTGCCAGCAGCTTAACGGGGGGAAACACCATATATTTT.

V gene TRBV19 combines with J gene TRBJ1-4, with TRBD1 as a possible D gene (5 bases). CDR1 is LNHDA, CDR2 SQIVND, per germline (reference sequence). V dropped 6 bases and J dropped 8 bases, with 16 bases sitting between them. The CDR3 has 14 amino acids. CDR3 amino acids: CASRGEPRVEKLFF. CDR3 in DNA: TGTGCCAGTAGGGGGGAGCCGCGGGTGGAAAAACTGTTTTTT.